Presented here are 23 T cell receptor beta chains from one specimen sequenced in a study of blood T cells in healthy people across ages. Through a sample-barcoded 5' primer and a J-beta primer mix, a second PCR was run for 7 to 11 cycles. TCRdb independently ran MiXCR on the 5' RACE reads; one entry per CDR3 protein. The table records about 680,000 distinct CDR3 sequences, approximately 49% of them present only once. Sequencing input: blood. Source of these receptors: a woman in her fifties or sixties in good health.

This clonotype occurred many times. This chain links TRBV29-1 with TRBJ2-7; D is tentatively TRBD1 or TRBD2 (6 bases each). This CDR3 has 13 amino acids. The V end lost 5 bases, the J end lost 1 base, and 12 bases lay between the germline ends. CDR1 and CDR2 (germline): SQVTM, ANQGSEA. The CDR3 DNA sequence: TGCAGCGTTCCACGAGGGGGGTCCTACGAGCAGTACTTC. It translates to CSVPRGGSYEQYF.

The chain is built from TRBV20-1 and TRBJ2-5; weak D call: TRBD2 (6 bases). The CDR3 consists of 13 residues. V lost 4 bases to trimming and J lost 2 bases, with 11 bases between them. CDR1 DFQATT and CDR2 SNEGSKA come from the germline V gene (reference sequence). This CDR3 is CSANRGIQETQYF. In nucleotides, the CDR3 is TGCAGTGCTAATCGGGGGATACAAGAGACCCAGTACTTC.

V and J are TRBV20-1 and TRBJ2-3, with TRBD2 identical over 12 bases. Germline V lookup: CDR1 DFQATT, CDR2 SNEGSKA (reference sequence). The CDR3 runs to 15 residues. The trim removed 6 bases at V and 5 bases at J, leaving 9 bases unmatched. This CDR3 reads CSALRLAGVLDTQYF. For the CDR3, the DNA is TGCAGTGCCCTACGACTAGCGGGAGTATTAGATACGCAGTATTTT.

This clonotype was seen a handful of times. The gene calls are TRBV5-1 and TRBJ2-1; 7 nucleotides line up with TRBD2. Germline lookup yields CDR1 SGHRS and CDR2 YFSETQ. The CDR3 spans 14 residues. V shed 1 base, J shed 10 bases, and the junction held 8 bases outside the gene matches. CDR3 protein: CASSLNSGGREQFF. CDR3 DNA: TGCGCCAGCAGCTTGAACTCGGGAGGACGCGAGCAGTTCTTC.

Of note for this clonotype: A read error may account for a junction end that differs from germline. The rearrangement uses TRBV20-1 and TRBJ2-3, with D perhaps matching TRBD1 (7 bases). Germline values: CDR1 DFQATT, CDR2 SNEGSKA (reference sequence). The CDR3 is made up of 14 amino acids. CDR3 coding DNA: TGCAGTGCTAGACCCAGGGGGAGGTCAGACACGCAGTATTTT. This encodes CSARPRGRSDTQYF.

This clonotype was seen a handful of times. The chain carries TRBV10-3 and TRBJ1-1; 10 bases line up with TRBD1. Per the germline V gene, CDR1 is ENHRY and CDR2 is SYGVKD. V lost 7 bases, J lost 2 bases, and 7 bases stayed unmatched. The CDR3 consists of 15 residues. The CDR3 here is CAIKTGTGVNTEAFF. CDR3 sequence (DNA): TGTGCCATCAAAACCGGGACAGGGGTCAACACTGAAGCTTTCTTT.

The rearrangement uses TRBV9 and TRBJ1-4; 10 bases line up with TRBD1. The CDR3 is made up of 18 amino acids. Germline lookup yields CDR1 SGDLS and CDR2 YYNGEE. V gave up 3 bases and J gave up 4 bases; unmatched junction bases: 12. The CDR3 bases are TGTGCCAGCAGCGACCGTCGGGACAGGGGTCTTGGTAATGAAAAACTGTTTTTT. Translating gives CASSDRRDRGLGNEKLFF.

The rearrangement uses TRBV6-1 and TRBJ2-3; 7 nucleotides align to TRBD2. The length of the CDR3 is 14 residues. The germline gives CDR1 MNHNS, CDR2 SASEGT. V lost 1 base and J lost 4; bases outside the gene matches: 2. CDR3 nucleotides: TGTGCCAGCAGTGAAGGGGGGGGTGCAGATACGCAGTATTTT. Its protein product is CASSEGGGADTQYF.

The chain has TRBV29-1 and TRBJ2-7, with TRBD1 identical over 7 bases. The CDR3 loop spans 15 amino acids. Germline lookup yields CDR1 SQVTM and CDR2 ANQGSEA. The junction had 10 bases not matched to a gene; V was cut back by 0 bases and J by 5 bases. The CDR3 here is CSVEEKGAPCDEQYF. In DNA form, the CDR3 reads TGCAGCGTTGAAGAAAAGGGGGCACCCTGTGACGAGCAGTACTTC.

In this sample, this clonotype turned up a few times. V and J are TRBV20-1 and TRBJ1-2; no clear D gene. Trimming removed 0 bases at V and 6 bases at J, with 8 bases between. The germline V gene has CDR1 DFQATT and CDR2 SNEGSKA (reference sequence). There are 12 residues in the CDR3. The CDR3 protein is CSARDYRDGYTF. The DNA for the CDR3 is TGCAGTGCTAGAGATTATCGTGATGGCTACACCTTC.

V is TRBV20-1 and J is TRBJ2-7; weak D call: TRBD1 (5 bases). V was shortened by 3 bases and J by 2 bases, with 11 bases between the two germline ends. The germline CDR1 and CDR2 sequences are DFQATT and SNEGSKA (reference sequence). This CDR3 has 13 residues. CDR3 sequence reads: CSARTDSTYEQYF. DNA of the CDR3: TGCAGTGCTAGGACCGACAGCACCTACGAGCAGTACTTC.

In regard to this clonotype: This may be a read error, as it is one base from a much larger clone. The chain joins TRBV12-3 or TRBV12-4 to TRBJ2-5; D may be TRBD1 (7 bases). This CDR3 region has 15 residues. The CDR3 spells CASSLQGGPQGTQYF. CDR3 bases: TGTGCCAGCAGTTTACAGGGGGGACCTCAAGGGACCCAGTACTTC.

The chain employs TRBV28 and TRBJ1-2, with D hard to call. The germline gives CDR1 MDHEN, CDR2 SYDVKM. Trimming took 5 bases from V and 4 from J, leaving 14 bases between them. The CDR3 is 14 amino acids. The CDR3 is CASSPSTARYGYTF. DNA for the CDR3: TGTGCCAGCAGTCCCTCCACTGCGCGCTATGGCTACACCTTC.

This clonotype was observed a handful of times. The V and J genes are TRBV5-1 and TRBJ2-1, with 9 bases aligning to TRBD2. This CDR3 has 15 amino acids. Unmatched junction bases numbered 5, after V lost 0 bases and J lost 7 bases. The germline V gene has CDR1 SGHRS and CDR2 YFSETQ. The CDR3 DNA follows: TGCGCCAGCAGCTTGGTTGGGACTAGCTCGAATGAGCAGTTCTTC. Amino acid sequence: CASSLVGTSSNEQFF.

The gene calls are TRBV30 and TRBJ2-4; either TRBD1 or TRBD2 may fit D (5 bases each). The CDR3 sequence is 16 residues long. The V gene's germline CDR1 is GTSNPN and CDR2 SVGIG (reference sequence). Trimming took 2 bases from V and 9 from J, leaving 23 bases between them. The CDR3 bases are TGTGCCTGGAGTCTAGCCTTGGGGACCCTTGGCCGCATTCAGTACTTC. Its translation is CAWSLALGTLGRIQYF.

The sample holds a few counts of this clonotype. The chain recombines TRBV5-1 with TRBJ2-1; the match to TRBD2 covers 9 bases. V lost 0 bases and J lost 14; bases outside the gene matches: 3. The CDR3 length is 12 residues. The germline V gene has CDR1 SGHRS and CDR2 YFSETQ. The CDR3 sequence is CASSLGSSGKFF. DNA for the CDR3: TGCGCCAGCAGCTTGGGGTCTAGCGGGAAGTTCTTC.

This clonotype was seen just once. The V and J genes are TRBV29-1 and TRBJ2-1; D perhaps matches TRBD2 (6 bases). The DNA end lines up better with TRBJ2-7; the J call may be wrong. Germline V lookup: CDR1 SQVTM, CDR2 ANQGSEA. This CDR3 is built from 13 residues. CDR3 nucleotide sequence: TGCAGCGCGCGGGGTGGCTCGGTGAACGAGCAGTACTTC. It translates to CSARGGSVNEQYF.

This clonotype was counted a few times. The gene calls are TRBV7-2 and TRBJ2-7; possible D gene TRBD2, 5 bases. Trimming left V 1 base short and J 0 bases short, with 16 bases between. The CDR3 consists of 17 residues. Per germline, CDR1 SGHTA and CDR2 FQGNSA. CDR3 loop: CASSLEAAGAISYEQYF. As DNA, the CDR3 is TGTGCCAGCAGCTTAGAGGCGGCGGGTGCAATCTCCTACGAGCAGTACTTC.

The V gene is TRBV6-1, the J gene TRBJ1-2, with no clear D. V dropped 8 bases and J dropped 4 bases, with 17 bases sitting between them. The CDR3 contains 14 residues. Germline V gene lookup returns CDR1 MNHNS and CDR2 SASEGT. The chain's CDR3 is CASSRGPDPYGYTF. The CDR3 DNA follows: TGTGCCAGCTCAAGAGGACCAGATCCCTATGGCTACACCTTC.

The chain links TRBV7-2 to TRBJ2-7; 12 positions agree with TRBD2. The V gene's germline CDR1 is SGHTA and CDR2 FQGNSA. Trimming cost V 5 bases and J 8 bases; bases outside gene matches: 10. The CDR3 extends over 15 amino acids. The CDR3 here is CASSILAGGQGKQYF. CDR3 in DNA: TGTGCCAGCAGCATCCTAGCGGGAGGGCAAGGCAAGCAGTACTTC.

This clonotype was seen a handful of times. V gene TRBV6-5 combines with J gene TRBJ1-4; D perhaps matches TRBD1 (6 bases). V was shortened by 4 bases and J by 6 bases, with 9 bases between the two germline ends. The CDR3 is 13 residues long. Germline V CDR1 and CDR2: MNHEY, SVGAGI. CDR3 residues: CASSLGGDEKLFF. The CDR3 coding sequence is TGTGCCAGCAGTTTAGGGGGGGATGAAAAACTGTTTTTT.

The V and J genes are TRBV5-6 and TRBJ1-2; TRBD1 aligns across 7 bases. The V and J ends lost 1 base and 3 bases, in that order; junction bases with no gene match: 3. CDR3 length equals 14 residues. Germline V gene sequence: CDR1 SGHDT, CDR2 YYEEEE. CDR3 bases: TGTGCCAGCAGCTTGAGGGGGCCGGACTATGGCTACACCTTC. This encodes CASSLRGPDYGYTF.

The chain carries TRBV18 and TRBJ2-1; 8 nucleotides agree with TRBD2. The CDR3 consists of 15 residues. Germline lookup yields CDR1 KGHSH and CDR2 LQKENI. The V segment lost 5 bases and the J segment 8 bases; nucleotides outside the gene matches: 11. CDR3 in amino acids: CASSSNSGAYDEQFF. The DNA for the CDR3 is TGTGCCAGCTCATCGAATAGCGGGGCTTACGATGAGCAGTTCTTC.